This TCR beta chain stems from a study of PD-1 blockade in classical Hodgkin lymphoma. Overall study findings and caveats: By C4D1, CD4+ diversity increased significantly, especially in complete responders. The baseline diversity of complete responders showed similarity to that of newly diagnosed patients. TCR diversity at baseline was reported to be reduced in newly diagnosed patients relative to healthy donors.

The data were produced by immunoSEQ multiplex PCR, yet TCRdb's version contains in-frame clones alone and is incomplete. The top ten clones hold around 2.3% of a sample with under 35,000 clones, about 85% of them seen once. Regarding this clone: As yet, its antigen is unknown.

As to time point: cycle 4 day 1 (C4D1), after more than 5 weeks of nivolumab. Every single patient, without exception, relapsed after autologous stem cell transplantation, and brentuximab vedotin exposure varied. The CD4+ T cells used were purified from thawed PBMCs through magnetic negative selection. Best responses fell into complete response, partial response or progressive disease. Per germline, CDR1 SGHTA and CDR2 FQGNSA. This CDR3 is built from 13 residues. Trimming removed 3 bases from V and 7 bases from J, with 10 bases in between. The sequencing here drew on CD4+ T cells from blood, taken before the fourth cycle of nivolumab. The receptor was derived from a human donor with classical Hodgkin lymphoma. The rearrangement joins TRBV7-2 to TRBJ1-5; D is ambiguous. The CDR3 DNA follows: TGTGCCAGCAGCTTGGAGGGAGTACAGCCCCAGCATTTT. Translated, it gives CASSLEGVQPQHF.